This T cell receptor beta chain was sequenced during a study of siplizumab effects on memory and regulatory T cells. The study, taken as a whole, reports: Mean Treg-derived proportions of mappable alloreactive CD4+ clones were around 70% for siplizumab and about 30% for controls. Naive T cell populations appeared to exhibit greater diversity than memory cells and appeared to be major alloresponse contributors.

For this clone: Its antigen is currently unknown.

This CDR3 has 12 amino acids. Per germline, CDR1 GTSNPN and CDR2 SVGIG (reference sequence). Trimming removed 3 bases from V and 4 bases from J, with 6 bases in between. Approximately 100,000 TCR templates were measured in each sample. Sequenced by immunoSEQ multiplex PCR; TCRdb stores in-frame clones only, minus some. The sample has some 100,000 clones; roughly 94% are singletons. This clonotype was obtained from a human donor in good health. What was sequenced was non-Treg CD4+ T cells sorted from blood. The rearrangement uses TRBV30 and TRBJ2-2; D ambiguous. CDR3 DNA: TGTGCCTGGAGACGAGTCACCGGGGAGCTGTTTTTT. Its protein product is CAWRRVTGELFF. Filled out from reference TRBV30 and TRBJ2-2, the complete variable domain reads SQTIHQWPATLVQPVGSPLSLECTVEGTSNPNLYWYRQAAGRGLQLLFYSVGIGQISSEVPQNLSASRPQDRQFILSSKKLLLSDSGFYLCAWRRVTGELFFGEGSRLTVL.